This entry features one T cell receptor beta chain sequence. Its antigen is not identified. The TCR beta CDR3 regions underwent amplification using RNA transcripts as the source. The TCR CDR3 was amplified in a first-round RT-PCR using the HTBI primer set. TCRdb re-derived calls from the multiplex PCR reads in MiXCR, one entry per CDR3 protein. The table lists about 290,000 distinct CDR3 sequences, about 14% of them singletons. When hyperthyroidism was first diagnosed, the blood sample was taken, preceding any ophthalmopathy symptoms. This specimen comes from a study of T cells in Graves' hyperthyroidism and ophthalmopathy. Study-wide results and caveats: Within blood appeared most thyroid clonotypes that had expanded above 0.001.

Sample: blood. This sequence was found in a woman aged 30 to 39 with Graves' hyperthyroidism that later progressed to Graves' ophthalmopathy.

CDR3: CSARDIRLANIYNEQFF. The CDR3 DNA reads as TGCAGTGCTAGAGATATCCGACTAGCAAATATCTACAATGAGCAGTTCTTC. The chain joins TRBV20-1 to TRBJ2-1, with 7 nucleotides matching TRBD2. CDR3 size: 17 residues. Germline-derived CDR1 and CDR2 are DFQATT and SNEGSKA (reference sequence). Losses at the gene ends were 0 bases for V and 3 bases for J; bases not matched to a gene: 11.